A selection of T cell receptor beta chains follows, all from one sample in a study of blood T cell repertoires in COVID-19. Measured with immunoSEQ multiplex PCR; TCRdb has only the in-frame clones, and not every one. The top ten hold roughly 5.3% of the sample, which has about 280,000 clones, approximately 78% seen once. Sequences were obtained from PBMCs or T cells enriched from blood (not recorded which). Receptors originate from a man between 35 and 55 years old who had been exposed to COVID-19. Both conserved end residues are part of each CDR3. Each record gives: J gene, D gene, clone size, V gene, CDR3 protein, CDR3 DNA. D genes are given only for firm matches. Size is stated for part of the rows, as once, few or many counts, or as a class when the clone is expanded.

j_gene: TRBJ2-5
d_gene: -
abundance: -
v_gene: TRBV5-1
CDR3aa: CASSYPEGGETQYF
CDR3nt: TGCGCCAGCAGCTACCCGGAGGGCGGAGAGACCCAGTACTTC

j_gene: TRBJ2-2
d_gene: TRBD2
abundance: -
v_gene: TRBV2
CDR3aa: CASSASGSDTGELFF
CDR3nt: TGTGCCAGCAGCGCTAGCGGGAGTGACACCGGGGAGCTGTTTTTT

j_gene: TRBJ2-7
d_gene: -
abundance: -
v_gene: TRBV19
CDR3aa: CATKKSGSGVSEQYF
CDR3nt: TGTGCCACTAAGAAATCGGGATCGGGGGTCTCCGAGCAGTACTTC

j_gene: TRBJ2-3
d_gene: TRBD1
abundance: -
v_gene: TRBV19
CDR3aa: CASSLDRGSTDTQYF
CDR3nt: TGTGCCAGTAGTCTGGACAGGGGAAGCACAGATACGCAGTATTTT

j_gene: TRBJ2-1
d_gene: -
abundance: -
v_gene: TRBV30
CDR3aa: CAWHARDSFF
CDR3nt: TGTGCCTGGCACGCTAGAGATTCGTTCTTC

j_gene: TRBJ2-7
d_gene: -
abundance: -
v_gene: TRBV15
CDR3aa: CATSRGGQAYEQYF
CDR3nt: TGTGCCACCAGCAGAGGGGGGCAGGCCTACGAGCAGTACTTC

j_gene: TRBJ2-3
d_gene: -
abundance: -
v_gene: TRBV6-2/TRBV6-3
CDR3aa: CASSDSVDTQYF
CDR3nt: TGTGCCAGCAGCGACTCCGTAGATACGCAGTATTTT

j_gene: TRBJ1-1
d_gene: -
abundance: -
v_gene: TRBV27
CDR3aa: CASSPGVGVNQVTEAFF
CDR3nt: TGTGCCAGCAGTCCGGGGGTGGGGGTAAATCAGGTCACTGAAGCTTTCTTT

j_gene: TRBJ2-7
d_gene: TRBD2
abundance: few
v_gene: TRBV27
CDR3aa: CASGGLAGTERYEQYF
CDR3nt: TGTGCCAGCGGGGGGCTAGCGGGGACCGAGAGGTACGAGCAGTACTTC

j_gene: TRBJ1-6
d_gene: -
abundance: -
v_gene: TRBV5-1
CDR3aa: CASSQGYNSPLHF
CDR3nt: TGCGCCAGCAGTCAGGGTTATAATTCACCCCTCCACTTT

j_gene: TRBJ1-1
d_gene: -
abundance: -
v_gene: TRBV18
CDR3aa: CASSLSTGQNEAFF
CDR3nt: TGTGCCAGCTCACTCTCTACCGGACAAAATGAAGCTTTCTTT

j_gene: TRBJ2-1
d_gene: -
abundance: -
v_gene: TRBV30
CDR3aa: CAWSQYEQFF
CDR3nt: TGTGCCTGGAGTCAATATGAGCAGTTCTTC

j_gene: TRBJ2-7
d_gene: -
abundance: -
v_gene: TRBV6-5
CDR3aa: CASSYSDSTDEQYF
CDR3nt: TGTGCCAGCAGTTACTCGGACAGTACCGACGAGCAGTACTTC

j_gene: TRBJ2-7
d_gene: TRBD2
abundance: -
v_gene: TRBV6-7
CDR3aa: CASNPKAGGGEQYF
CDR3nt: TGTGCCAGCAACCCTAAAGCGGGAGGGGGCGAGCAGTACTTC

j_gene: TRBJ1-4
d_gene: TRBD1
abundance: -
v_gene: TRBV7-9
CDR3aa: CASSPASGQGRGPLEKLFF
CDR3nt: TGTGCCAGCAGCCCTGCATCTGGACAGGGAAGAGGACCTTTAGAAAAACTGTTTTTT

j_gene: TRBJ2-4
d_gene: TRBD1
abundance: -
v_gene: TRBV5-4
CDR3aa: CATWTGKRNF
CDR3nt: TGTGCCACCTGGACAGGGAAGAGGAACTTC

j_gene: TRBJ2-2
d_gene: -
abundance: -
v_gene: TRBV9
CDR3aa: CASSGQNTGELFF
CDR3nt: TGTGCCAGCAGCGGACAGAACACCGGGGAGCTGTTTTTT

j_gene: TRBJ2-7
d_gene: -
abundance: -
v_gene: TRBV2
CDR3aa: CASSESGPGEQYF
CDR3nt: TGTGCCAGCAGTGAATCCGGCCCGGGCGAGCAGTACTTC